This T cell receptor beta chain was observed in a study of blood T cell repertoires in COVID-19. Across the whole study: The United States, Italy and Spain provided the acute and convalescent COVID-19 samples. Sources were T cells, B-cell-depleted T cells, or PBMCs; the material itself was cDNA or gDNA.

Per the study methods: It was from reference gene primer amplification that nucleated cell counts were estimated. TCRdb's table, derived via immunoSEQ multiplex PCR, lists solely in-frame clones and lacks some. From that table come the V and J calls and clone size; the DNA was used to work out D and trimming. The table has under 200,000 clones, 88% seen once; the top ten hold around 1.5%. Germline lookup yields CDR1 SGHRS and CDR2 YFSETQ. With 1 base clipped from V and 3 bases from J, the junction kept 5 bases outside the gene matches. CDR3 size: 15 residues. Sequenced: peripheral blood. This chain links TRBV5-1 with TRBJ2-7, with 9 bases identical to TRBD2. The sequence came from a man between 18 and 35 years old with active or convalescent COVID-19. CDR3 DNA: TGCGCCAGCAGCTTGCGTAGCGGGAGTATCTACGAGCAGTACTTC. This translates into CASSLRSGSIYEQYF.